This T cell receptor (beta chain) comes out of a study of T-cell reconstitution after alpha-beta-depleted transplantation in children. For TCRbeta, the library was prepared with unique molecular identifiers. TCRdb reanalysed the PCR reads using MiXCR and keeps one entry per CDR3 protein. The top ten clones hold 5% to 6.5% of a sample with around 380,000 distinct CDR3 sequences, 11% of them seen once. Trimming took off 2 bases at V and 0 bases at J, with 8 bases between the two ends. The CDR3 contains 15 residues. This receptor was taken from a human donor who donated a stem cell graft to a child with acute myeloid leukemia. Specimen: PBMCs from the stem cell graft donor, collected from the stem cell graft. The chain uses TRBV12-3 or TRBV12-4 and TRBJ1-5; D is possibly TRBD1 (5 bases). The CDR3 nucleotides are TGTGCCAGCAGTTTAAGACAGAGTAGCAATCAGCCCCAGCATTTT. Encoded protein: CASSLRQSSNQPQHF.